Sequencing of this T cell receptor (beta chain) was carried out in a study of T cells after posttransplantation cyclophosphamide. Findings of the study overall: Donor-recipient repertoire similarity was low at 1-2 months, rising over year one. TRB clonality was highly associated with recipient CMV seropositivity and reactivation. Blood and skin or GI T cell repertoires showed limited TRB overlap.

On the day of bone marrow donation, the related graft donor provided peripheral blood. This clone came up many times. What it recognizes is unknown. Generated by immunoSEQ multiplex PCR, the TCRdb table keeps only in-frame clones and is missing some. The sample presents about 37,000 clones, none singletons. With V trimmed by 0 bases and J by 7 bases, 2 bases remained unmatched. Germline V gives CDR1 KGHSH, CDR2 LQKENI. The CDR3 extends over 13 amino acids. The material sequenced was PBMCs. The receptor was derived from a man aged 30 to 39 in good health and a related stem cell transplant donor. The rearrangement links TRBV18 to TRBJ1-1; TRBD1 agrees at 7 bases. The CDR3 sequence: CASSPPQGFEAFF. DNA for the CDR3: TGTGCCAGCTCACCACCACAGGGGTTTGAAGCTTTCTTT.